This passage covers 28 T cell receptor beta chains from one sample sequenced in a study of blood T cell repertoires in COVID-19. Data came from immunoSEQ multiplex PCR; TCRdb stores just in-frame clones and leaves some out. The sample contains fewer than 20,000 clones, 91% of which appear only once. The sequenced sample consisted of peripheral blood. The receptors derive from a human donor in a cohort sampled during active COVID-19.

This sequence joins TRBV7-8 and TRBJ2-2, with a possible D match to TRBD2 (7 bases). The length of the CDR3 is 16 residues. V lost 4 bases to trimming and J lost 6 bases, with 18 bases between them. Germline lookup yields CDR1 SGHVS and CDR2 FQNEAQ. The CDR3 protein is CASSSLWRGGPGELFF. The CDR3 DNA reads as TGTGCCAGCAGCTCCCTTTGGAGGGGGGGCCCCGGGGAGCTGTTTTTT.

This chain's CDR3 is CASSQDRESYNEQFF. In DNA, the CDR3 is TGTGCCAGCTCGCAGGACCGGGAATCGTACAATGAGCAGTTCTTC. The gene calls are TRBV18 and TRBJ2-1, with D maybe TRBD2 (5 bases). Germline assignment: CDR1 KGHSH and CDR2 LQKENI. Trimming stripped 6 bases from V and 4 bases from J, with 16 bases between. The CDR3 totals 15 residues.

V and J are TRBV18 and TRBJ2-3; D is perhaps TRBD2 (6 bases). CDR1 KGHSH and CDR2 LQKENI come from the germline V gene. The CDR3 extends over 15 amino acids. V lost 5 bases, J lost 2 bases, and 14 bases lay in between. The CDR3 DNA reads as TGTGCCAGCTCAGGAAGCCTAGCGTACACAGATACGCAGTATTTT. This translates into CASSGSLAYTDTQYF. The full variable domain, in which reference TRBV18 and TRBJ2-3 provide the parts outside the CDR3, is NAGVMQNPRHLVRRRGQEARLRCSPMKGHSHVYWYRQLPEEGLKFMVYLQKENIIDESGMPKERFSAEFPKEGPSILRIQQVVRGDSAAYFCASSGSLAYTDTQYFGPGTRLTVL.

This rearrangement joins TRBV7-9 to TRBJ1-2; 8 nucleotides match TRBD1. After removal of 4 bases from V and 4 bases from J, the junction contained 11 bases not matched to a gene. The V gene's germline CDR1 is SEHNR and CDR2 FQNEAQ (reference sequence). This CDR3 is built from 16 residues. The CDR3 region is CASSSGVGTGAYGYTF. CDR3 in DNA: TGTGCCAGCAGCTCGGGGGTGGGGACAGGAGCCTATGGCTACACCTTC.

V and J are TRBV12-5 and TRBJ1-1; D is uncertain. V shed 0 bases and J shed 8 bases, with 10 bases lying between them. Per germline, CDR1 LGHNT and CDR2 FRNRAP. The CDR3 is 13 residues long. This CDR3 is CASGLVQIKEAFF. DNA for the CDR3: TGTGCTAGTGGTTTGGTACAGATTAAGGAAGCTTTCTTT.

This clone was recorded a few times. The chain joins TRBV15 to TRBJ1-2; 9 nucleotides line up with TRBD1. The germline V gene has CDR1 LNHNV and CDR2 YYDKDF (reference sequence). This CDR3 is 19 amino acids long. V shed 0 bases and J 4 bases; nucleotides not matched to a gene: 15. The CDR3 DNA follows: TGTGCCACCAGCAGAGAGACCGGGACAGGGCTTTTCTCCGTCTATGGCTACACCTTC. The encoded protein is CATSRETGTGLFSVYGYTF.

The chain uses TRBV29-1 and TRBJ2-5, with 10 bases identical to TRBD2. Looked up from germline, CDR1 is SQVTM and CDR2 is ANQGSEA. V shed 4 bases and J 4 bases; nucleotides not matched to a gene: 9. The length of the CDR3 is 15 residues. CDR3 in amino acids: CSVVRSSGSGETQYF. CDR3 DNA sequence: TGCAGCGTTGTTAGGTCTAGCGGGAGTGGAGAGACCCAGTACTTC.

The V and J genes are TRBV5-1 and TRBJ2-7; no firm D call. The CDR3 runs to 11 residues. CDR1 is SGHRS and CDR2 is YFSETQ in the germline V gene. V lost 3 bases and J lost 7, with 8 bases in between. CDR3 protein: CASSSHREQYF. In DNA, the CDR3 is TGCGCCAGCAGCTCACACAGAGAGCAGTACTTC. Using reference TRBV5-1 and TRBJ2-7 for the parts outside the CDR3, the full variable domain is KAGVTQTPRYLIKTRGQQVTLSCSPISGHRSVSWYQQTPGQGLQFLFEYFSETQRNKGNFPGRFSGRQFSNSRSEMNVSTLELGDSALYLCASSSHREQYFGPGTRLTVT.

CDR3 sequence reads: CAWSVGTGDGYTF. CDR3 DNA: TGTGCCTGGAGTGTAGGGACAGGGGATGGCTACACCTTC. The rearrangement joins TRBV30 to TRBJ1-2; the match to TRBD1 covers 10 bases. The CDR3 runs 13 residues. The germline V gene encodes CDR1 GTSNPN and CDR2 SVGIG (reference sequence). Trimming removed 0 bases from V and 6 bases from J; junction bases left unmatched: 1.

The V call is TRBV10-2, the J call TRBJ2-3, with 8 bases that match TRBD2. In germline, CDR1 is WSHSY, CDR2 SAAADI. The CDR3 length is 15 residues. Trimming at V came to 4 bases and at J to 5 bases, leaving 8 bases not matched to a gene. The CDR3 DNA is TGCGCCAGCAGTGCTACTAGCGGCTCGAAAGATACGCAGTATTTT. Encoded protein: CASSATSGSKDTQYF.

The rearrangement joins TRBV11-1 to TRBJ2-7, with D maybe TRBD1 (6 bases). The ends were cut back, 5 bases at V and 0 bases at J, with 14 bases in the middle. Germline V gene lookup returns CDR1 SGHAT and CDR2 FQDESV (reference sequence). The CDR3 contains 15 residues. Written as DNA, the CDR3 is TGTGCCAGCAGCACCGGGACAAAAAGCTCCTACGAGCAGTACTTC. Translation: CASSTGTKSSYEQYF.

V gene TRBV2 combines with J gene TRBJ2-7, with 8 bases aligning to TRBD2. This CDR3 has 15 residues. After removal of 2 bases from V and 3 bases from J, the junction contained 6 bases not matched to a gene. CDR1 SNHLY and CDR2 FYNNEI come from the germline V gene. The CDR3 region is CASSETGLEYYEQYF. In nucleotides, the CDR3 is TGTGCCAGCAGTGAAACGGGACTAGAATACTACGAGCAGTACTTC.

The J gene is TRBJ2-1, the V gene TRBV19, with D possibly matching TRBD2 (6 bases). The CDR3 totals 15 residues. Germline-derived CDR1 and CDR2 are LNHDA and SQIVND (reference sequence). V was trimmed by 0 bases and J by 7 bases, leaving 13 bases between them. The CDR3 is CASSIEGVRENEQFF. CDR3 in DNA: TGTGCCAGTAGTATAGAGGGGGTGCGGGAAAATGAGCAGTTCTTC.

V gene TRBV2 combines with J gene TRBJ2-7, with TRBD2 as a possible D gene (5 bases). From germline, CDR1 is SNHLY and CDR2 FYNNEI. The CDR3 loop spans 15 amino acids. V was pared by 5 bases and J by 1 base, with 15 bases between. The CDR3, as DNA: TGTGCCAGCAGTATGGTAGGACTCCCATCCTACGAGCAGTACTTC. Its protein is CASSMVGLPSYEQYF. Variable domain in full (rest from reference TRBV2 and TRBJ2-7): EPEVTQTPSHQVTQMGQEVILRCVPISNHLYFYWYRQILGQKVEFLVSFYNNEISEKSEIFDDQFSVERPDGSNFTLKIRSTKLEDSAMYFCASSMVGLPSYEQYFGPGTRLTVT.

The DNA of the CDR3 is TGTGCCAGCAGCCAAAGGGGCGATGGGGCCAACGTCCTGACTTTC. Encoded protein: CASSQRGDGANVLTF. The V call is TRBV3-1 (or the pseudogene TRBV3-2), the J call TRBJ2-6, with D possibly matching TRBD1 (5 bases). Between the trimmed V and J ends, which lost 2 bases and 3 bases, there was a span of 8 bases. The CDR3 runs 15 residues. CDR1 LGHDT and CDR2 YNNKEL come from the germline V gene (reference sequence).

V is TRBV2 and J is TRBJ2-5; possible D gene TRBD1, 6 bases. The CDR3 sequence is 16 residues long. Deletions cut 4 bases from V and 5 bases from J, with 20 bases between. Per germline, CDR1 SNHLY and CDR2 FYNNEI. CDR3 region: CASSGWGQGGRETQYF. CDR3 nucleotides: TGTGCCAGCAGTGGATGGGGACAAGGGGGTAGGGAGACCCAGTACTTC. Full variable domain (remainder filled in from reference TRBV2 and TRBJ2-5): EPEVTQTPSHQVTQMGQEVILRCVPISNHLYFYWYRQILGQKVEFLVSFYNNEISEKSEIFDDQFSVERPDGSNFTLKIRSTKLEDSAMYFCASSGWGQGGRETQYFGPGTRLLVL.

This clone was detected only a few times. This CDR3 reads CASSRSTSSDTQYF. Here the CDR3 DNA reads TGTGCCAGCAGCCGATCGACTAGTTCAGATACGCAGTATTTT. The rearrangement joins TRBV3-1 (or the pseudogene TRBV3-2) to TRBJ2-3; maybe TRBD2 (6 bases). V was clipped by 4 bases and J by 4 bases, with 12 bases between them. The CDR3 spans 14 residues. Germline-derived CDR1 and CDR2 are LGHDT and YNNKEL (reference sequence).

The chain recombines TRBV7-3 with TRBJ2-7, with TRBD2 matching 7 bases. Germline lookup yields CDR1 SGHTA and CDR2 FQGTGA. CDR3 length: 13 residues. V dropped 1 base and J dropped 6; count of bases not matched to a gene: 3. Here the CDR3 DNA reads TGTGCCAGCAGCTTAATCCCGGGAGGCGAGCAGTACTTC. Encoded protein: CASSLIPGGEQYF.

V gene TRBV5-6 combines with J gene TRBJ1-5; tentatively, D is TRBD1 (5 bases). The V gene's germline CDR1 is SGHDT and CDR2 YYEEEE. This CDR3 contains 17 residues. Deletions cut 1 base from V and 0 bases from J, with 14 bases between. CDR3 sequence: CASSLWTSTFSNQPQHF. CDR3 coding DNA: TGTGCCAGCAGCTTGTGGACAAGCACCTTTAGCAATCAGCCCCAGCATTTT.

This rearrangement joins TRBV30 to TRBJ1-5; D not resolved. The length of the CDR3 is 12 residues. CDR1 and CDR2 from the germline V gene are GTSNPN and SVGIG (reference sequence). V lost 0 bases to trimming and J lost 9 bases, with 9 bases between them. CDR3 DNA: TGTGCCTGGAGTGTGGGTGAGGGGCCCCAGCATTTT. It specifies CAWSVGEGPQHF.

The chain uses TRBV27 and TRBJ2-5; 10 nucleotides match TRBD2. Germline V gives CDR1 MNHEY, CDR2 SMNVEV (reference sequence). The CDR3 extends over 16 amino acids. The trim removed 2 bases at V and 3 bases at J, leaving 6 bases unmatched. The CDR3 DNA reads TGTGCCAGCAGTTTAGGCAGCGGGAGGGCTGAAGAGACCCAGTACTTC. It encodes CASSLGSGRAEETQYF.

The chain joins TRBV19 to TRBJ2-1; tentative D call: TRBD1 (6 bases). The germline V gene has CDR1 LNHDA and CDR2 SQIVND (reference sequence). This CDR3 has 15 amino acids. Trimming took 1 base from V and 6 from J, leaving 13 bases between them. In DNA, the CDR3 is TGTGCCAGTAGTATAGGACAGGTAGGGGGCAATGAGCAGTTCTTC. Amino acid sequence: CASSIGQVGGNEQFF.

The chain is built from TRBV19 and TRBJ1-2; TRBD1 aligns across 8 bases. Losses at the gene ends were 6 bases for V and 8 bases for J; bases not matched to a gene: 8. CDR3 length: 13 residues. The germline CDR1 and CDR2 sequences are LNHDA and SQIVND (reference sequence). DNA for the CDR3: TGTGCCAGTAGGCCAGGGGGCACCGGAGGCTACACCTTC. It specifies CASRPGGTGGYTF.

This clone has a handful of counts. This chain uses TRBV28 with TRBJ1-6, with a weak D call TRBD1 (5 bases). Germline V gene lookup returns CDR1 MDHEN and CDR2 SYDVKM. Trimming took 6 bases from V and 3 from J, leaving 9 bases between them. This CDR3 is built from 14 residues. The CDR3 nucleotides are TGTGCCAGCAGCAGGGTGGACTATAATTCACCCCTCCACTTT. Translation: CASSRVDYNSPLHF.

The gene calls are TRBV7-2 and TRBJ1-3; D possibly corresponds to TRBD1 (6 bases). The CDR3 runs 19 residues. In germline, CDR1 is SGHTA, CDR2 FQGNSA. Trimming removed 1 base at V and 1 base at J, with 20 bases between. In nucleotides, the CDR3 is TGTGCCAGCAGCTTAGGGAGAAGCGGCAGGGGTGTATCTGGAAACACCATATATTTT. Amino acids: CASSLGRSGRGVSGNTIYF.

This clone was detected once. This chain uses TRBV6-5 with TRBJ1-1; D unresolved. Germline V gives CDR1 MNHEY, CDR2 SVGAGI. The V end was cut by 7 bases, the J end by 1 base, with 7 bases between. The CDR3 is made up of 12 amino acids. The CDR3 sequence: CASIWANTEAFF. In DNA form, the CDR3 reads TGTGCCAGCATATGGGCGAACACTGAAGCTTTCTTT.

The V and J genes are TRBV5-1 and TRBJ2-3, with TRBD2 identical over 9 bases. The CDR3 extends over 15 amino acids. Germline V gene data show CDR1 as SGHRS and CDR2 as YFSETQ. The V gene end was trimmed by 2 bases and the J gene end by 0 bases; junction bases not matched to a gene: 1. In DNA form, the CDR3 reads TGCGCCAGCAGCTTTAGCGGGGGTAGCACAGATACGCAGTATTTT. It yields the protein CASSFSGGSTDTQYF.

The V gene is TRBV6-5, the J gene TRBJ2-1; TRBD2 agrees at 8 bases. CDR1 is MNHEY, CDR2 SVGAGI, per germline. Germline trimming cut 6 bases from V and 9 bases from J; bases unmatched to any gene: 13. The CDR3 has 15 residues. The DNA for the CDR3 is TGTGCCAGCAGGCCGGGGGCAGCGGGAGATCGTGAGCAGTTCTTC. The encoded protein is CASRPGAAGDREQFF.